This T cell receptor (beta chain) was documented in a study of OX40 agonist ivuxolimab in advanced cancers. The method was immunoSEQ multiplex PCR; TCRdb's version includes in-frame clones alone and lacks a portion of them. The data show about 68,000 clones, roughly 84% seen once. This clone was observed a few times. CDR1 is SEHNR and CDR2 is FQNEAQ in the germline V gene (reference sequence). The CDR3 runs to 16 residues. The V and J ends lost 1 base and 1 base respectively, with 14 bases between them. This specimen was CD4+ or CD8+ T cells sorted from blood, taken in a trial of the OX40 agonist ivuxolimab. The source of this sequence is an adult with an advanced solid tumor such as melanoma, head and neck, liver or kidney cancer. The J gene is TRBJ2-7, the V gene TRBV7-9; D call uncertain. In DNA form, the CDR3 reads TGTGCCAGCAGCTTAGGTGTAGGCCTAGGGTCCTACGAGCAGTACTTC. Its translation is CASSLGVGLGSYEQYF. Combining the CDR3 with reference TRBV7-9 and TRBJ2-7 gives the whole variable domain DTGVSQNPRHKITKRGQNVTFRCDPISEHNRLYWYRQTLGQGPEFLTYFQNEAQLEKSRLLSDRFSAERPKGSFSTLEIQRTEQGDSAMYLCASSLGVGLGSYEQYFGPGTRLTVT.